This T cell receptor beta chain was identified in a study of T cell responses to AZD1222 COVID-19 vaccine. The sample holds many counts of this clone. Germline CDR1 reads ENHRY; CDR2 reads SYGVKD. This CDR3 spans 15 amino acids. V lost 7 bases, J lost 6 bases, and 6 bases stayed unmatched. The method was immunoSEQ multiplex PCR; TCRdb's version includes in-frame clones alone and lacks a portion of them. The sample yields around 88,000 clones, roughly 86% seen once. Sequenced material: peripheral blood, taken on day 0 of AZD1222 vaccination. This clonotype originated in an adult in good health. V and J are TRBV10-3 and TRBJ2-7; TRBD2 matches at 16 bases. This CDR3 reads CAIKGTSGRAGEQYF. The CDR3 coding sequence is TGTGCCATCAAAGGGACTAGCGGGAGGGCCGGCGAGCAGTACTTC.